One sample yielded the 10 T cell receptor beta chains listed below, sequenced in a study of OX40 agonist ivuxolimab in advanced cancers. Library preparation used the immunoSEQ multiplex PCR assay. The clones in this table, taken by TCRdb from immuneACCESS, are in-frame only. Not every clone is retained; where verified, under half of the shortfall comes from an unresolved V gene, and the cause of the rest is unknown. The sample profile shows 90,000 or so clones; around 87% of them were found once. The ten largest account for about 4% of the sample. The sample was CD4+ or CD8+ T cells sorted from blood, taken in a trial of the OX40 agonist ivuxolimab. All receptors derive from an adult with an advanced solid tumor such as melanoma, head and neck, liver or kidney cancer.

This chain links TRBV5-4 with TRBJ2-1; 9 nucleotides align to TRBD2. Germline V CDR1 and CDR2: SGHNT, YYREEE (reference sequence). The CDR3 length is 14 residues. Trimming removed 4 bases from V and 5 bases from J; junction bases left unmatched: 4. The CDR3 DNA follows: TGTGCCAGCAGCGTTAGCGGGAGAGACAATGAGCAGTTCTTC. Amino acid sequence: CASSVSGRDNEQFF.

The chain recombines TRBV29-1 with TRBJ1-1; weak D call: TRBD1 (5 bases). Trimming removed 6 bases at V and 4 bases at J, with 15 bases between. The CDR3 spans 13 residues. Per the germline V gene, CDR1 is SQVTM and CDR2 is ANQGSEA. Here the CDR3 DNA reads TGCAGCGTGGGACCGCAAGTCGTCACTGAAGCTTTCTTT. Encoded protein: CSVGPQVVTEAFF.

The rearrangement links TRBV19 to TRBJ1-2, with a possible D match to TRBD1 (6 bases). The CDR3 is made up of 13 amino acids. Looked up from germline, CDR1 is LNHDA and CDR2 is SQIVND (reference sequence). Between the trimmed V and J ends, which lost 5 bases and 8 bases, there was a span of 15 bases. The CDR3 nucleotides read TGTGCCAGTAGTTCTACCCAGGGGAGCGGCTACACCTTC. Its translation is CASSSTQGSGYTF.

The chain uses TRBV7-9 and TRBJ2-4, with 7 bases fitting TRBD2. CDR3 size: 15 residues. After removal of 2 bases from V and 3 bases from J, the junction contained 4 bases not matched to a gene. Germline values: CDR1 SEHNR, CDR2 FQNEAQ (reference sequence). CDR3 sequence: CASSLMGGVKNIQYF. The CDR3 coding sequence is TGTGCCAGCAGCTTAATGGGAGGGGTCAAAAACATTCAGTACTTC.

This clone occurred once. The chain carries TRBV2 and TRBJ1-2; perhaps TRBD1 as D (5 bases). V lost 6 bases to trimming and J lost 1 base, with 15 bases between them. Germline V CDR1 and CDR2: SNHLY, FYNNEI. The CDR3 extends over 15 amino acids. CDR3 residues: CASSPGGGINYGYTF. In DNA, the CDR3 is TGTGCCAGCAGCCCCGGGGGGGGTATTAACTATGGCTACACCTTC.

The chain couples TRBV6-5 to TRBJ1-3, with D hard to call. Germline CDR1 and CDR2: MNHEY and SVGAGI. V was pared by 4 bases and J by 1 base, with 8 bases between. The CDR3 is made up of 14 amino acids. The CDR3 spells CASSSFQSGNTIYF. CDR3 DNA sequence: TGTGCCAGCAGTTCCTTCCAGTCTGGAAACACCATATATTTT.

This sequence joins TRBV2 and TRBJ2-2; D gene unclear. V lost 8 bases and J 3 bases, leaving 7 bases between the germline ends. Germline V lookup: CDR1 SNHLY, CDR2 FYNNEI. This CDR3 is 12 amino acids long. The CDR3 nucleotides read TGTGCCAGCGGGATCTACACCGGGGAGCTGTTTTTT. This encodes CASGIYTGELFF.

The gene calls are TRBV2 and TRBJ2-5; 8 bases are a match to TRBD1. Germline V CDR1 and CDR2: SNHLY, FYNNEI. V was pared by 5 bases and J by 2 bases, with 7 bases of the junction left unmatched. CDR3 length: 15 amino acids. The CDR3 is CASSFTGGRQETQYF. The CDR3 DNA sequence: TGTGCCAGCAGTTTTACAGGGGGACGGCAAGAGACCCAGTACTTC.

The chain recombines TRBV19 with TRBJ1-1, with TRBD1 matching over 9 bases. This CDR3 has 14 residues. Germline V CDR1 and CDR2: LNHDA, SQIVND (reference sequence). With V trimmed by 4 bases and J by 7 bases, 7 bases remained unmatched. CDR3 loop: CASSTPGQGIEAFF. For the CDR3, the DNA is TGTGCCAGTAGTACACCGGGACAGGGAATTGAAGCTTTCTTT.

The V and J genes are TRBV18 and TRBJ2-5; TRBD2 might be the D (5 bases). Trimming stripped 1 base from V and 4 bases from J, with 7 bases between. The CDR3 consists of 13 residues. Germline CDR1 and CDR2: KGHSH and LQKENI. DNA for the CDR3: TGTGCCAGCTCACCACGCGGGTCAGAGACCCAGTACTTC. Translated: CASSPRGSETQYF. The complete variable domain, with remaining parts taken from reference TRBV18 and TRBJ2-5, reads NAGVMQNPRHLVRRRGQEARLRCSPMKGHSHVYWYRQLPEEGLKFMVYLQKENIIDESGMPKERFSAEFPKEGPSILRIQQVVRGDSAAYFCASSPRGSETQYFGPGTRLLVL.